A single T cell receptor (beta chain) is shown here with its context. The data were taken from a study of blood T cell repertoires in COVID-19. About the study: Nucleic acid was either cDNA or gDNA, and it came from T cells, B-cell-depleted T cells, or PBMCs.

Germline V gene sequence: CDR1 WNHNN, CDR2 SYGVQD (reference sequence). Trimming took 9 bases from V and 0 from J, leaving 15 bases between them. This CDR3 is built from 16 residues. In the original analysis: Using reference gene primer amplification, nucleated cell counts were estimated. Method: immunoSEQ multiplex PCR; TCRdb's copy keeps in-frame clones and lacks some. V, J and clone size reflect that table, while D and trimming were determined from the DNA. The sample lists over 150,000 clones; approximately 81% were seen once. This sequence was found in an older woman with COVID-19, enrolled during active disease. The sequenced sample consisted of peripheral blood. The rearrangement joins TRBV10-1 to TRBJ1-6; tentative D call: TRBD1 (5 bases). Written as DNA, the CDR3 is TGCGCCAGTCCCGGCCGACAGAGCTCCTATAATTCACCCCTCCACTTT. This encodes CASPGRQSSYNSPLHF.